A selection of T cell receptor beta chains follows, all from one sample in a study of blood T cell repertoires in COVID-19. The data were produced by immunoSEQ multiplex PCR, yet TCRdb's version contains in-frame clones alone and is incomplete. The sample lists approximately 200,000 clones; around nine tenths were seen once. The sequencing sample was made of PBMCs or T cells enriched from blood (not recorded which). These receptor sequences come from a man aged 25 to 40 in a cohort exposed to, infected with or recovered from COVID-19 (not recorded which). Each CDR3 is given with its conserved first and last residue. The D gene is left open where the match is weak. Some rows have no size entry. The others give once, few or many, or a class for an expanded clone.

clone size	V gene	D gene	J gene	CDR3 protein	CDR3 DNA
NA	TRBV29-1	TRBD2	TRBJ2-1	CSARAPSGTYNEQFF	TGCAGCGCCCGGGCACCTAGCGGAACCTACAATGAGCAGTTCTTC
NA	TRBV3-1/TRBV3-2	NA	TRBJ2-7	CASSQKGLGSQEQYF	TGTGCCAGCAGCCAGAAGGGACTGGGCTCCCAAGAGCAGTACTTC
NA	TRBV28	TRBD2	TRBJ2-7	CASRDSGDSSYEQYF	TGTGCCAGCAGAGATAGCGGGGATAGCTCCTACGAGCAGTACTTC
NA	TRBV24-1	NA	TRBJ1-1	CATRRHPDSEAFF	TGTGCCACCAGGCGGCATCCTGATTCCGAAGCTTTCTTT
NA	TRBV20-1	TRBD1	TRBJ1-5	CSASRTGSNQPQHF	TGCAGTGCTAGTAGGACAGGGAGCAATCAGCCCCAGCATTTT
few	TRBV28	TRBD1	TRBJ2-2	CASSPWDSYTGELFF	TGTGCCAGCAGTCCCTGGGACAGCTACACCGGGGAGCTGTTTTTT
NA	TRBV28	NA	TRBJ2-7	CASSSSREQYF	TGTGCCAGCAGTTCCTCGAGAGAGCAGTACTTC
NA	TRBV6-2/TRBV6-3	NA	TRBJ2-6	CASSKPSRGSGANVLTF	TGTGCCAGCAGTAAACCGTCTAGGGGGTCTGGGGCCAACGTCCTGACTTTC
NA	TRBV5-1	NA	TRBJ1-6	CASSLGAGYNSPLHF	TGCGCCAGCAGCTTGGGGGCGGGCTATAATTCACCCCTCCACTTT
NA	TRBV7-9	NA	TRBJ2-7	CASSLVGLPEQYF	TGTGCCAGCAGCTTGGTGGGACTGCCCGAGCAGTACTTC
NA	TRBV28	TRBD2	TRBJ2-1	CASSPKGEGQQFF	TGTGCCAGCAGCCCCAAAGGGGAGGGCCAGCAGTTCTTC
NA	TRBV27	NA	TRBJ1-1	CASRQGGTEAFF	TGTGCCAGCAGGCAGGGTGGTACTGAAGCTTTCTTT
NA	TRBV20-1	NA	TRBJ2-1	CSARLVNEQFF	TGCAGTGCAAGACTAGTCAACGAGCAGTTCTTC
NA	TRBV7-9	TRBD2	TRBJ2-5	CASSLDGLGGRVPSLTQYF	TGTGCCAGCAGCTTAGATGGTTTAGGCGGGAGGGTACCAAGTTTGACCCAGTACTTC
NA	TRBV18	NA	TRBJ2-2	CASSSQKNTGELFF	TGTGCCAGCTCATCCCAGAAGAACACCGGGGAGCTGTTTTTT
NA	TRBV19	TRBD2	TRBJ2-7	CASTRTSGGYSYEQYF	TGTGCCTCAACCCGGACTAGCGGAGGTTACTCCTACGAGCAGTACTTC
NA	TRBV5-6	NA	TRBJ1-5	CASSLGQFFNQPQHF	TGTGCCAGCAGCTTAGGACAGTTCTTCAATCAGCCCCAGCATTTT
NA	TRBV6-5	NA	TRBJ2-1	CASNSGHEQFF	TGTGCCAGCAACAGCGGTCATGAGCAGTTCTTC
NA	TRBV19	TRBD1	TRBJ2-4	CASSTRTGRYIQYF	TGTGCCAGTAGTACCCGGACAGGTCGTTACATTCAGTACTTC
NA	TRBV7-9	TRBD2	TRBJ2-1	CASSRASGRAYNEQFF	TGTGCCAGCAGTCGGGCTAGCGGGAGGGCCTACAATGAGCAGTTCTTC
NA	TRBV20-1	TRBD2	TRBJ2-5	CSASMTSGRVYQETQYF	TGCAGTGCTAGTATGACTAGCGGGAGGGTCTACCAAGAGACCCAGTACTTC
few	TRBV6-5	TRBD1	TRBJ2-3	CASKGSLGQALQYF	TGTGCCAGCAAAGGATCCCTAGGACAGGCGCTCCAGTATTTT
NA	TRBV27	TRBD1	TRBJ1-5	CASSKLADRGHQPQHF	TGTGCCAGCAGTAAACTTGCGGACAGGGGGCATCAGCCCCAGCATTTT
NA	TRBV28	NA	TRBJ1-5	CASRIQILANQPQHF	TGTGCCAGCAGGATACAGATACTAGCAAATCAGCCCCAGCATTTT
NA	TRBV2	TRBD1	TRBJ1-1	CASTLRDRGSTEAFF	TGTGCCAGCACTTTAAGGGACAGGGGATCCACTGAAGCTTTCTTT
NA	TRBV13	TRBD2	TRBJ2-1	CASSFRSGGRDEGEQFF	TGTGCCAGCAGCTTCCGCTCGGGGGGGAGGGATGAGGGTGAGCAGTTCTTC
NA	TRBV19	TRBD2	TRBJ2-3	CASSLASGSADTQYF	TGTGCCAGTAGTTTGGCTAGCGGGAGTGCTGATACGCAGTATTTT
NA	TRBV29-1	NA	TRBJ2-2	CSVVQGIPGELFF	TGCAGCGTTGTACAGGGAATCCCCGGGGAGCTGTTTTTT
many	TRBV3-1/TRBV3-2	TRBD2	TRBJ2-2	CASSQESTYSTSGVAGELFF	TGTGCCAGCAGCCAAGAATCTACATACTCGACTAGCGGGGTGGCCGGGGAGCTGTTTTTT
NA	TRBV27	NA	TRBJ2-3	CASSLTGLGTDTQYF	TGTGCCAGCAGTTTAACAGGGCTGGGCACAGATACGCAGTATTTT
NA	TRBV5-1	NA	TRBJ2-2	CASTELEGGELFF	TGCGCCAGCACCGAATTGGAGGGCGGGGAGCTGTTTTTT
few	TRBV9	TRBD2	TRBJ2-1	CASSDSSLAGANEQFF	TGTGCCAGCAGCGATAGCTCTCTAGCGGGCGCCAATGAGCAGTTCTTC
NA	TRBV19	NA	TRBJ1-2	CASTARANYGYTF	TGTGCCAGTACCGCCCGGGCTAACTATGGCTACACCTTC
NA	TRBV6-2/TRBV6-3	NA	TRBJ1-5	CASSLTSGSDLWNQPQHF	TGTGCCAGCAGCCTAACCTCGGGGTCTGACCTTTGGAATCAGCCCCAGCATTTT
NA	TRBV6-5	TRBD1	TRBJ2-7	CASSLNRGEEQYF	TGTGCCAGCAGTCTAAACAGGGGTGAAGAGCAGTACTTC
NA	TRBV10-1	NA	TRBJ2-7	CASSESSSDPSYEQYF	TGCGCCAGCAGTGAGTCATCTAGCGATCCTTCCTACGAGCAGTACTTC
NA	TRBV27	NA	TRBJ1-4	CASSLSGVGGWEKLFF	TGTGCCAGCAGTTTATCGGGGGTAGGAGGGTGGGAAAAACTGTTTTTT
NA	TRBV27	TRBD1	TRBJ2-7	CASNPGQGSSYEQYF	TGTGCCAGCAACCCAGGACAGGGAAGTTCCTACGAGCAGTACTTC
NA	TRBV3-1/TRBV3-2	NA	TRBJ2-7	CASSQGLGAASLYEQYF	TGTGCCAGCAGCCAAGGGTTGGGGGCAGCGTCACTTTACGAGCAGTACTTC
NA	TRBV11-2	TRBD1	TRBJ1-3	CASSFRDRGRADSGNTIYF	TGTGCCAGCAGCTTCCGGGACAGGGGGCGAGCTGACTCTGGAAACACCATATATTTT
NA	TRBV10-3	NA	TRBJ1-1	CAIRTGWDTEAFF	TGTGCCATCAGGACAGGTTGGGACACTGAAGCTTTCTTT
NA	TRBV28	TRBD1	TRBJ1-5	CASSPTGGSNQPQHF	TGTGCCAGCAGCCCTACAGGGGGTTCTAATCAGCCCCAGCATTTT
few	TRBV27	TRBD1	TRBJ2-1	CASGKGQSSYNEQFF	TGTGCCAGCGGAAAGGGACAGAGCTCCTACAATGAGCAGTTCTTC
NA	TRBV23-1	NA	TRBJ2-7	CASSATVRDNSYEQYF	TGCGCCAGCAGCGCTACGGTTAGGGACAACAGCTACGAGCAGTACTTC
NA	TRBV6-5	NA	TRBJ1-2	CASSYSYRTNYGYTF	TGTGCCAGCAGTTACTCGTACAGGACTAACTATGGCTACACCTTC
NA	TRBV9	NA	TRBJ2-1	CASTDVPRIINEQFF	TGTGCCAGCACCGATGTCCCGCGCATTATAAATGAGCAGTTCTTC
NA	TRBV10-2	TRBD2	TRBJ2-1	CASSVGGRANEQFF	TGCGCCAGCAGTGTCGGCGGGAGGGCCAATGAGCAGTTCTTC
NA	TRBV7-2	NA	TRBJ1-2	CASSQINRFANYGYTF	TGTGCCAGCAGCCAGATCAACAGATTCGCAAACTATGGCTACACCTTC
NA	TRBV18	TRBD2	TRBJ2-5	CASSPSGTSRPETQYF	TGTGCCAGCTCACCATCCGGGACTAGCCGTCCCGAGACCCAGTACTTC
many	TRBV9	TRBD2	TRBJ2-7	CASSSGGAGADYEQYF	TGTGCCAGCAGCTCCGGGGGAGCGGGAGCGGACTACGAGCAGTACTTC
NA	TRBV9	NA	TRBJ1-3	CASSVDLRSGNTIYF	TGTGCCAGCAGCGTAGATCTGAGGAGTGGAAACACCATATATTTT